The source of this T cell receptor beta chain is a study of T-cell reconstitution after alpha-beta-depleted transplantation in children. Findings of the study overall: Newly produced T cells mostly accounted for T-cell counts and diversity one year post-transplant. Some patients owed their high day-60 TCRbeta diversity to surviving recipient T cells and thymic progenitors. It was reported that alpha-beta T cells came from several hundred expanded graft clones (about two months after transplant).

For TCRbeta, the library was prepared with unique molecular identifiers. TCRdb used MiXCR to reprocess the PCR reads, holding one entry per CDR3 protein. This table holds roughly 790,000 distinct CDR3 sequences, approximately 15% found once. Note on this clonotype: Its antigen is not identified.

This CDR3 comprises 16 residues. From germline, CDR1 is MGHRA and CDR2 YSYEKL. V trimming: 4 bases; J trimming: 6 bases; junction bases outside the gene matches: 8. This material consisted of PBMCs, mostly from graft donor cells, taken 360 days after TCRalphabeta/CD19-depleted stem cell transplant. The chain recombines TRBV4-1 with TRBJ1-6; TRBD1 matches 8 bases. The sequence derives from a male patient between 5 and 17 years old who had a stem cell transplant for acute lymphoblastic leukemia, so the T cells may come from the graft donor. The chain's CDR3 is CASSPGPTGVNSPLHF. CDR3 bases: TGCGCCAGCAGCCCAGGGCCGACAGGGGTTAATTCACCCCTCCACTTT.